Listed here is a single T cell receptor (beta chain). Germline and junction disagree at one end, which may indicate a read error. The data were taken from a study of T cells in Graves' hyperthyroidism and ophthalmopathy. Authors of the study amplified TCR beta CDR3 regions from RNA transcripts. The HTBI primer set served for first-round RT-PCR of the TCR CDR3. TCRdb reanalysed the multiplex PCR reads using MiXCR and keeps one entry per CDR3 protein. The sample has a few hundred thousand distinct CDR3 sequences; roughly 15% are singletons. Germline V lookup: CDR1 DFQATT, CDR2 SNEGSKA (reference sequence). The CDR3 consists of 14 residues.

Sequencing was carried out using blood. The source of this sequence is a woman aged 18-29 years with Graves' hyperthyroidism. The rearrangement links TRBV20-1 to TRBJ2-1; 10 bases match TRBD2. The CDR3 DNA is TGCAGTGCTGTTAGCGGGGGGTCGTACAATGAGCAGTCCTTC. Protein: CSAVSGGSYNEQSF.